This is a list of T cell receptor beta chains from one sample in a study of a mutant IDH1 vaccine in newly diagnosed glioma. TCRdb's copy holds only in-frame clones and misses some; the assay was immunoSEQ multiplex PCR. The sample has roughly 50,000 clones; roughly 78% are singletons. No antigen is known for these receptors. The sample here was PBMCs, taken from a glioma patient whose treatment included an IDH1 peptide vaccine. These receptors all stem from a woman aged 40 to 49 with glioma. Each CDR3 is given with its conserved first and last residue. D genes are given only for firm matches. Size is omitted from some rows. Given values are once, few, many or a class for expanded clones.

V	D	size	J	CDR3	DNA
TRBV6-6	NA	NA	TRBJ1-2	CASSYSGNGYTF	TGTGCCAGCAGTTACTCTGGCAATGGCTACACCTTC
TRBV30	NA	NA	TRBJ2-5	CAWSGAPGPTYF	TGTGCCTGGAGTGGGGCCCCGGGGCCCACGTACTTC
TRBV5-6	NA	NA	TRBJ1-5	CASSFRIQEPQHF	TGTGCCAGCAGCTTTAGGATTCAAGAGCCCCAGCATTTT
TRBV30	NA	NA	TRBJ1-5	CAWSRDNQPQHF	TGTGCCTGGAGCAGGGACAATCAGCCCCAGCATTTT
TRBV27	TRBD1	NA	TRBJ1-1	CASSLLAGTGGNTEAFF	TGTGCCAGCAGTTTATTAGCCGGGACAGGGGGGAACACTGAAGCTTTCTTT
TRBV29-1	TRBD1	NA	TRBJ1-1	CSVTDTGGSTEAFF	TGCAGCGTTACCGACACAGGGGGGAGCACTGAAGCTTTCTTT
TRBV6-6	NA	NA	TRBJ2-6	CASSYSGANVLTF	TGTGCCAGCAGTTACTCTGGGGCCAACGTCCTGACTTTC
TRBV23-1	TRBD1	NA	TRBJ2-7	CASSQSPQRPGQGAYEQYF	TGCGCCAGCAGTCAATCCCCGCAAAGGCCGGGACAGGGAGCCTACGAGCAGTACTTC
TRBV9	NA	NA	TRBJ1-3	CASSVEGGPGGNTIYF	TGTGCCAGCAGCGTAGAGGGGGGCCCAGGAGGAAACACCATATATTTT
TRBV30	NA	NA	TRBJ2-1	CARDKSSYNEQFF	TGTGCCAGGGACAAGAGCTCCTACAATGAGCAGTTCTTC
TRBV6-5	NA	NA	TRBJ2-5	CASSYAGRARGETQYF	TGTGCCAGCAGTTACGCCGGACGGGCCAGGGGAGAGACCCAGTACTTC
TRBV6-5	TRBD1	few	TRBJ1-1	CASRQGNTEAFF	TGTGCCAGTAGACAGGGAAACACTGAAGCTTTCTTT
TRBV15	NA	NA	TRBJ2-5	CATRDIDRTLQETQYF	TGTGCCACCAGAGACATCGATAGAACCCTCCAAGAGACCCAGTACTTC
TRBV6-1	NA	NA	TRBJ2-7	CASSEADLVGQYF	TGTGCCAGCAGTGAAGCGGACCTCGTGGGGCAGTACTTC
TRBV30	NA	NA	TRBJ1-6	CAWRTETDNSPLHF	TGTGCCTGGAGAACCGAGACAGATAATTCACCCCTCCACTTT
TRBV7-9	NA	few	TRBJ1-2	CASIVGDYGYTF	TGTGCCAGCATAGTGGGGGACTATGGCTACACCTTC
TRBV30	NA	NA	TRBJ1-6	CAWSAGPGTFHF	TGTGCCTGGAGCGCAGGCCCCGGGACTTTCCACTTT
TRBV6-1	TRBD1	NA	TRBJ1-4	CASTDRANNEKLFF	TGTGCCAGCACCGACAGGGCGAATAATGAAAAACTGTTTTTT
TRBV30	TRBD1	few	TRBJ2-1	CAWSAGTGSYEQFF	TGTGCCTGGAGTGCCGGGACAGGGTCTTATGAGCAGTTCTTC
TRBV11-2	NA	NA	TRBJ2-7	CASSLHISYEQYF	TGTGCCAGCAGCTTGCACATCTCCTACGAGCAGTACTTC
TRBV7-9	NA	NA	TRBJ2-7	CASSLVPYEQYF	TGTGCCAGCAGCTTAGTCCCCTACGAGCAGTACTTC
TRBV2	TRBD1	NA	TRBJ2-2	CASREDRAVGELFF	TGTGCCAGCAGAGAGGACAGGGCGGTCGGGGAGCTGTTTTTT
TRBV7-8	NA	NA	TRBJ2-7	CASSLVERAIAYEQYF	TGTGCCAGCAGCTTAGTAGAGCGGGCCATCGCCTACGAGCAGTACTTC
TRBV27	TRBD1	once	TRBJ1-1	CASSPGDRMNTEAFF	TGTGCCAGCAGTCCCGGGGACAGAATGAACACTGAAGCTTTCTTT
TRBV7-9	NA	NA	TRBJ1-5	CASSLAIGNLPHQPQHF	TGTGCCAGCAGCTTAGCGATCGGTAATCTTCCCCATCAGCCCCAGCATTTT
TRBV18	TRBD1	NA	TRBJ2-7	CASSPQQGNHYEQYF	TGTGCCAGCTCACCACAACAGGGGAATCACTACGAGCAGTACTTC
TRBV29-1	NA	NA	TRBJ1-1	CSVLTGLISEAFF	TGCAGCGTTCTCACAGGTTTGATCAGTGAAGCTTTCTTT
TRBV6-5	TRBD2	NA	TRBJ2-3	CASSYSGASGADTQYF	TGTGCCAGCAGTTACAGTGGGGCTAGCGGGGCAGATACGCAGTATTTT
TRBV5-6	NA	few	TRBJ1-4	CASSLDRAGEKLFF	TGTGCCAGCAGCTTGGACAGGGCGGGGGAAAAACTGTTTTTT
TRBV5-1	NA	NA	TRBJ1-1	CASSLVANTEAFF	TGCGCCAGCAGCTTGGTGGCGAACACTGAAGCTTTCTTT
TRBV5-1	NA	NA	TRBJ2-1	CASSSEGVGEQFF	TGCGCCAGCAGCAGCGAAGGGGTTGGAGAGCAGTTCTTC
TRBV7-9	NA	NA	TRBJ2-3	CASSLAVDTQYF	TGTGCCAGCAGCTTAGCAGTAGATACGCAGTATTTT
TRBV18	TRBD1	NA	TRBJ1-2	CASSPFRDSYYGYTF	TGTGCCAGCTCACCATTCCGGGACAGCTACTATGGCTACACCTTC
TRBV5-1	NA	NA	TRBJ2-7	CASSLASGTGAYEQYF	TGCGCCAGCAGCTTGGCGAGTGGCACCGGGGCTTACGAGCAGTACTTC
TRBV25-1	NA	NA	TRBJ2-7	CASGQGATSSYEQYF	TGTGCCAGCGGTCAAGGCGCCACATCATCCTACGAGCAGTACTTC
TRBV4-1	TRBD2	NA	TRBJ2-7	CASSLRGTSGALEQYF	TGCGCCAGCAGCCTGCGAGGGACTAGCGGGGCTCTCGAGCAGTACTTC
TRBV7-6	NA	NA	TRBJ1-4	CASSDPPQPHNEKLFF	TGTGCCAGCAGCGATCCGCCCCAGCCCCATAATGAAAAACTGTTTTTT
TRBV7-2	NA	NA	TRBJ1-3	CASSPSGTWGNTIYF	TGTGCCAGCAGCCCATCCGGGACCTGGGGAAACACCATATATTTT
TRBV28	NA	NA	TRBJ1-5	CATLIPSPNQPQHF	TGTGCCACCCTCATACCCTCACCTAATCAGCCCCAGCATTTT
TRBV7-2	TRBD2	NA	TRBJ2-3	CASSASGTSRPDTQYF	TGTGCCAGCAGCGCTTCCGGGACTAGCCGGCCAGATACGCAGTATTTT
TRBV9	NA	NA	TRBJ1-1	CASSPRSSGAEAFF	TGTGCCAGCAGCCCCCGCAGCAGTGGCGCTGAAGCTTTCTTT
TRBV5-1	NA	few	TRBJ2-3	CASSLVTPEADTQYF	TGCGCCAGCAGCTTGGTTACACCCGAGGCAGATACGCAGTATTTT